The text below deals with one TCR beta chain. Its matching antigen is unknown. The protocol was immunoSEQ multiplex PCR, while the TCRdb copy is restricted to in-frame clones and leaves out a portion. The sample lists under 200,000 clones; approximately 89% were seen once. The entry originates in a study of cytomegalovirus exposure and HLA in healthy donors. Study-level points and caveats: Listed as cytomegalovirus-associated were 150 to 200 TCR beta chains.

In germline, CDR1 is SGHRS, CDR2 YFSETQ. The germline V and J ends were trimmed by 0 bases and 1 base, with 8 bases remaining between them. This CDR3 is built from 16 residues. The origin of this receptor is a woman between 18 and 29 years old in good health and CMV-seropositive. This chain uses TRBV5-1 with TRBJ2-6, with a tentative D call TRBD1 (5 bases). Specimen: PBMCs. The CDR3 sequence: CASSLGDRSGANVLTF. In DNA, the CDR3 is TGCGCCAGCAGCTTGGGAGACAGATCTGGGGCCAACGTCCTGACTTTC.